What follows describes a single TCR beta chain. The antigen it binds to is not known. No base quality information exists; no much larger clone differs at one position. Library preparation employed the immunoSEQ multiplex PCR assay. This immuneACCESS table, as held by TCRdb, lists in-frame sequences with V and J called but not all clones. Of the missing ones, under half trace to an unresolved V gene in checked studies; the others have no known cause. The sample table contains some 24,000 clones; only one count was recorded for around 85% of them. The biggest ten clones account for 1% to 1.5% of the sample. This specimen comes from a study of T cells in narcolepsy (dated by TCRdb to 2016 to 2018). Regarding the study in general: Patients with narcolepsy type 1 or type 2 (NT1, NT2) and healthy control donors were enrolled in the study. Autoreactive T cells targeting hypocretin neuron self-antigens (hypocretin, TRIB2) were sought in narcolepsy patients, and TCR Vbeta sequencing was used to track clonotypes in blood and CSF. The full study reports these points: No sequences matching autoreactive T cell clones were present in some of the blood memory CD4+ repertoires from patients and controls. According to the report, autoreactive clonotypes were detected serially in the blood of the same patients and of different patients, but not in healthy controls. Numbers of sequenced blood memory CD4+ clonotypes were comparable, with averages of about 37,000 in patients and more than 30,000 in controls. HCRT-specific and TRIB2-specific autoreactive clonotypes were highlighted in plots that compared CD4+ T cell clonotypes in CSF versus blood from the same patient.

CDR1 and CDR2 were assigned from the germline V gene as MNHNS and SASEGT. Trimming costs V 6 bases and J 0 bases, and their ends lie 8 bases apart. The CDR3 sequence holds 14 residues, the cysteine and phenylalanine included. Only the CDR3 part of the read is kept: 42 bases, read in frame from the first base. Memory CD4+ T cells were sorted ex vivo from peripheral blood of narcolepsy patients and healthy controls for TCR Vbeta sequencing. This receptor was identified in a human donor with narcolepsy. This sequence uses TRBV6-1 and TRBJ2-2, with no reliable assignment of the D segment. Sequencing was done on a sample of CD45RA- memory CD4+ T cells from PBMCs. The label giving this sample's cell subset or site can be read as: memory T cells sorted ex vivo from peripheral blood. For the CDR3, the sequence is CASRVQSNTGELFF. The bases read TGTGCCAGCAGAGTACAATCGAACACCGGGGAGCTGTTTTTT.